This T cell receptor beta chain was observed in a study of cytomegalovirus exposure and HLA in healthy donors. Trimming removed 6 bases from V and 1 base from J, with 15 bases in between. Germline-derived CDR1 and CDR2 are MNHEY and SVGAGI. This CDR3 is 15 amino acids long. General observations from the study: A previous analysis found most TCR beta V segments productive roughly 87% or roughly 30% of the time.

With 60 Vbeta and 13 Jbeta primers, the PCR was carried out. Assay: immunoSEQ multiplex PCR; the TCRdb copy retains only in-frame clones and omits some. Among about 160,000 clones listed, about 72% were seen once. This clone was observed a handful of times. Antigen specificity is unknown. This chain connects TRBV6-5 to TRBJ1-2, with D maybe TRBD1 (5 bases). Sequences were obtained from PBMCs. The receptor comes from a man aged 55 to 70 in good health and CMV-seronegative. The CDR3 sequence: CASRKAGIINYGYTF. CDR3 in DNA: TGTGCCAGCAGAAAAGCAGGGATAATTAACTATGGCTACACCTTC.